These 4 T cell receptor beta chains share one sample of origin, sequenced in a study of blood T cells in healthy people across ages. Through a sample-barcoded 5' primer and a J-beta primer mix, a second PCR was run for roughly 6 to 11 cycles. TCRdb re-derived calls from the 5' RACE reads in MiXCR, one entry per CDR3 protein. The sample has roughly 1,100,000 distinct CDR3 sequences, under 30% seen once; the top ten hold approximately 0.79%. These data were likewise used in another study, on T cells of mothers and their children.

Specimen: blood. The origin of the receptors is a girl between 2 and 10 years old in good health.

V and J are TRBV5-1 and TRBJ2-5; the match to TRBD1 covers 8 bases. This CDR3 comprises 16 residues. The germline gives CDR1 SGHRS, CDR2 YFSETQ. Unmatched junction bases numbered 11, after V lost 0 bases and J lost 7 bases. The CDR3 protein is CASSLDDGQGYRTQYF. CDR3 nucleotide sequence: TGCGCCAGCAGCTTGGATGACGGACAGGGATATCGGACCCAGTACTTC.

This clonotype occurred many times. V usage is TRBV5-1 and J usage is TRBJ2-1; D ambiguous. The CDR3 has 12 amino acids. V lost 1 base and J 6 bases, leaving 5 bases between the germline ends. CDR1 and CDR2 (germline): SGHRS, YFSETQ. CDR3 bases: TGCGCCAGCAGCTTGTTCAGCAATGAGCAGTTCTTC. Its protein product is CASSLFSNEQFF.

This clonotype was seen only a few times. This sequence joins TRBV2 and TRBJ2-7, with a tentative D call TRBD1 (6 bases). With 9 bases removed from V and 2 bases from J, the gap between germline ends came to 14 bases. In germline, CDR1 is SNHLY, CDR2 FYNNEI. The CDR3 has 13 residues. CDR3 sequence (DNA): TGTGCCAGTTCGGACAGACGAACCTACGAGCAGTACTTC. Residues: CASSDRRTYEQYF.

The CDR3 sequence is CASRQGQGAAYEQYF. The DNA for the CDR3 is TGTGCCAGCAGACAAGGACAGGGCGCTGCCTACGAGCAGTACTTC. The chain uses TRBV6-6 and TRBJ2-7; 8 nucleotides align to TRBD1. The CDR3 contains 15 residues. V was pared by 6 bases and J by 2 bases, with 9 bases of the junction left unmatched. Germline V gene lookup returns CDR1 MNHNY and CDR2 SVGAGI (reference sequence).